These 13 T cell receptor beta chains came from one sample sequenced in a study of blood T cell repertoires in COVID-19. TCRdb's copy holds only in-frame clones and misses some; the assay was immunoSEQ multiplex PCR. The sample has about 210,000 clones, around 82% seen once. Sequencing input: peripheral blood. Every receptor here comes from a woman aged 45-60 years with acute or convalescent COVID-19.

The genes are TRBV6-4 and TRBJ2-2; D may be TRBD2 (7 bases). The length of the CDR3 is 16 residues. The V gene lost 2 bases and the J gene lost 4 bases, with 14 bases spanning the gap. CDR1 and CDR2 (germline): MRHNA, SNTAGT. CDR3 in amino acids: CASSDESRGGTGELFF. The CDR3, as DNA: TGTGCCAGCAGTGACGAGAGTAGGGGGGGCACCGGGGAGCTGTTTTTT.

This clone has more than one count but fewer than ten. V is TRBV7-2 and J is TRBJ1-2; 7 positions agree with TRBD1. The CDR3 runs to 14 residues. Germline CDR1 and CDR2: SGHTA and FQGNSA. J lost 0 bases, V lost 5 bases, and 3 bases had no gene match. This CDR3 is CASSTGQANYGYTF. In DNA, the CDR3 is TGTGCCAGCAGCACCGGACAGGCTAACTATGGCTACACCTTC.

Details on this clone: Additional DNA sequences in this sample encode the identical CDR3. The chain is built from TRBV6-6 and TRBJ2-7; possible D gene TRBD1, 6 bases. The CDR3 extends over 15 amino acids. Germline V CDR1 and CDR2: MNHNY, SVGAGI (reference sequence). V was cut by 5 bases and J by 0 bases, with 14 bases left in between. CDR3 residues: CASSPARGFSYEQYF. In DNA, the CDR3 is TGTGCCAGCAGTCCGGCCAGGGGATTCTCCTACGAGCAGTACTTC.

CDR3 sequence reads: CASSLEGAGEQFF. CDR3 sequence (DNA): TGCGCCAGCAGCTTGGAAGGGGCAGGTGAGCAGTTCTTC. V gene TRBV5-1 combines with J gene TRBJ2-1, with D perhaps matching TRBD1 (5 bases). Germline V lookup: CDR1 SGHRS, CDR2 YFSETQ. The CDR3 length is 13 residues. The ends were cut back, 0 bases at V and 9 bases at J, with 10 bases in the middle.

The sample holds many counts of this clone. This rearrangement joins TRBV10-3 to TRBJ2-7; D remains unclear. CDR3 length: 15 residues. The germline V gene encodes CDR1 ENHRY and CDR2 SYGVKD. V lost 4 bases, J lost 1 base, and 14 bases lay in between. The CDR3 nucleotides read TGTGCCATCAGTGGCGGTGAGCACCTATCCTACGAGCAGTACTTC. It yields the protein CAISGGEHLSYEQYF.

The V and J genes are TRBV11-2 and TRBJ1-2; unclear D gene. V dropped 4 bases and J dropped 3 bases, with 9 bases sitting between them. Germline loops: CDR1 SGHAT, CDR2 FQNNGV. This CDR3 region has 13 residues. The CDR3 reads CASSYNMDYGYTF. CDR3 nucleotide sequence: TGTGCCAGCAGCTATAACATGGACTATGGCTACACCTTC.

The V call is TRBV5-6, the J call TRBJ1-4; D might be TRBD1 (6 bases). CDR1 is SGHDT and CDR2 is YYEEEE in the germline V gene. V lost 4 bases and J 4 bases, leaving 11 bases between the germline ends. The CDR3 spans 14 residues. The CDR3 protein is CASSRGINNEKLFF. DNA for the CDR3: TGTGCCAGCAGCAGGGGGATCAATAATGAAAAACTGTTTTTT.

V is TRBV24-1 and J is TRBJ2-3, with 8 bases fitting TRBD1. This CDR3 is built from 15 residues. From germline, CDR1 is KGHDR and CDR2 SFDVKD. The J segment lost 4 bases and the V segment lost 3 bases, leaving 5 bases of the junction unmatched. CDR3 protein: CATSDPGGQADTQYF. The CDR3 DNA sequence: TGTGCCACCAGTGATCCAGGGGGCCAGGCAGATACGCAGTATTTT.

The chain employs TRBV7-9 and TRBJ2-5; tentative D call: TRBD1 (7 bases). Trimming cost V 3 bases and J 5 bases, with 13 bases left between them. The CDR3 consists of 14 residues. CDR1 and CDR2 from the germline V gene are SEHNR and FQNEAQ (reference sequence). CDR3 nucleotides: TGTGCCAGCAGCTTTGGAGGGGGCTGGGAGACCCAGTACTTC. Its translation is CASSFGGGWETQYF.

This clone was seen a few times. The chain employs TRBV19 and TRBJ1-1; D is undetermined. Per germline, CDR1 LNHDA and CDR2 SQIVND (reference sequence). The V end lost 3 bases, the J end lost 8 bases, and 7 bases lay between the germline ends. The CDR3 length is 11 residues. CDR3 sequence reads: CASSIGGEAFF. CDR3 sequence (DNA): TGTGCCAGTAGTATCGGAGGGGAAGCTTTCTTT.

The chain is built from TRBV6-6 and TRBJ2-5; D unclear. The length of the CDR3 is 14 residues. In germline, CDR1 is MNHNY, CDR2 SVGAGI (reference sequence). Trimming removed 2 bases from V and 2 bases from J, with 9 bases in between. As DNA, the CDR3 is TGTGCCAGCAGTTACGCCACTCAACAAGAGACCCAGTACTTC. Its protein product is CASSYATQQETQYF.

The table lists this clone with a count of one. V is TRBV5-1 and J is TRBJ1-2; 8 bases are shared with TRBD1. The CDR3 is 15 amino acids. V was clipped by 7 bases and J by 3 bases; unmatched bases: 11. Germline V CDR1 and CDR2: SGHRS, YFSETQ. The CDR3 loop reads CASRPGQGAHYGYTF. DNA of the CDR3: TGCGCCAGCCGCCCGGGGCAGGGGGCCCACTATGGCTACACCTTC.

V gene TRBV18 combines with J gene TRBJ2-2; 7 bases map to TRBD1. The CDR3 extends over 16 amino acids. CDR1 is KGHSH, CDR2 LQKENI, per germline. The V gene end was trimmed by 3 bases and the J gene end by 7 bases; junction bases not matched to a gene: 11. CDR3 sequence (DNA): TGTGCCAGCTCACCCCCAGGGACAGCAAGGCACGGGGAGCTGTTTTTT. Translated: CASSPPGTARHGELFF.